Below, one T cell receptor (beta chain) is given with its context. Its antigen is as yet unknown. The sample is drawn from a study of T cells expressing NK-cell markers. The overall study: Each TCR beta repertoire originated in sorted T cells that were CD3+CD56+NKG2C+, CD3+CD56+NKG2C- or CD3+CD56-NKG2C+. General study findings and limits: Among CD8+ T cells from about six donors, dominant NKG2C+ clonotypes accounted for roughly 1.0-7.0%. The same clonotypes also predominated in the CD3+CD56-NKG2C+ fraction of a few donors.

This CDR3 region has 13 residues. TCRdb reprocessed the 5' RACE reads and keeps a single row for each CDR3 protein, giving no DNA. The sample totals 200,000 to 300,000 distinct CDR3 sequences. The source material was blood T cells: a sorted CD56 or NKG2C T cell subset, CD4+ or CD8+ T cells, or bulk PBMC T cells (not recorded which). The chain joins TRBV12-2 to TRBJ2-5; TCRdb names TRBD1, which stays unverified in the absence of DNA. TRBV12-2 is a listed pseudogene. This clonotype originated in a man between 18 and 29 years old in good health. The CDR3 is CADHRDRQETQYF.